This T cell receptor beta chain was found in a study of T-cell memory formation after mild COVID-19. In the study overall: TCR clusters were largely donor specific. The study, taken as a whole, reports: Several responding clones turned up in pre-infection memory, indicating that cross-reactive memory may have taken part. Clones that shrank (day 15 to 85) were balanced CD4/CD8, whereas later expanders leaned CD4+.

Employing constant-segment primers, 5'RACE generated TCR alpha and TCR beta cDNA libraries bearing sample barcodes and UMIs. Using its own MiXCR run on the 5' RACE reads, TCRdb lists one record per CDR3 protein. The data hold around 320,000 distinct CDR3 sequences, with roughly an eighth observed a single time. Only a few counts were recorded for this clonotype. What it binds is not known. Germline V gene lookup returns CDR1 SGDLS and CDR2 YYNGEE. The CDR3 has 15 residues. V gave up 3 bases and J gave up 3 bases, with 15 bases separating them. Sequenced input: PBMCs or a T cell subset sorted from them (not recorded which). This clonotype was sampled from a man aged 18 to 29 who had mild COVID-19 (a few samples of this study predate the infection). Cell type and time point are not known. The chain has TRBV9 and TRBJ1-1; TRBD1 is a possible D gene (5 bases). The CDR3 region has the DNA TGTGCCAGCAGCGGGGCCACACCGGGGGACACTGAAGCTTTCTTT. As protein: CASSGATPGDTEAFF.